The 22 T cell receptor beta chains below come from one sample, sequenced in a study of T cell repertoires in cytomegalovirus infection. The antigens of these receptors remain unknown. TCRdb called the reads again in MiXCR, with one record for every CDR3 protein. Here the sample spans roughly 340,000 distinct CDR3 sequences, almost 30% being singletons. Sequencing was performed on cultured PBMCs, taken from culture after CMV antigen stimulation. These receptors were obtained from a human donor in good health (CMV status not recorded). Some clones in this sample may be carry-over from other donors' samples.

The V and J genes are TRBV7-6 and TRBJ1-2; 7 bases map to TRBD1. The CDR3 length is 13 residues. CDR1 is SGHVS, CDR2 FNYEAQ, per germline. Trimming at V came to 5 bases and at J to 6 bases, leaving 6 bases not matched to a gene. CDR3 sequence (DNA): TGTGCCAGCAGCCTGCGGGACAGTCATGGCTACACCTTC. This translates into CASSLRDSHGYTF.

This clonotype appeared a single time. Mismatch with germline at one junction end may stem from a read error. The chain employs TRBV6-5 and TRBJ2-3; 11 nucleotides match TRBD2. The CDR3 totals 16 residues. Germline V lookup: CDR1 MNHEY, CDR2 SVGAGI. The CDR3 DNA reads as TGTGCCAGCAGCCCCACCAGACTAGCGGGAACAGATACGCTGTATTTT. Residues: CASSPTRLAGTDTLYF.

The CDR3 is CAIKEITGNEQFF. As DNA, the CDR3 is TGTGCCATAAAAGAAATTACGGGGAATGAGCAGTTCTTC. The V call is TRBV10-3, the J call TRBJ2-1, with D perhaps matching TRBD2 (5 bases). The CDR3 has 13 residues. V lost 9 bases, J lost 7 bases, and 16 bases lay in between. CDR1 is ENHRY and CDR2 is SYGVKD in the germline V gene.

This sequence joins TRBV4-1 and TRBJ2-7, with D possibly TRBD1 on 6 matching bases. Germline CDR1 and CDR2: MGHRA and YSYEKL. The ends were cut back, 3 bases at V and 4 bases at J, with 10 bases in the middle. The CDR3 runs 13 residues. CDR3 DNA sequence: TGCGCCAGCAGCCATACAGGGTCGTACGAGCAGTACTTC. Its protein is CASSHTGSYEQYF.

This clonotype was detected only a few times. CDR3 in amino acids: CAMKRGRSYEQYF. The DNA of the CDR3 is TGTGCCATGAAACGGGGGCGATCCTACGAGCAGTACTTC. The chain couples TRBV10-3 to TRBJ2-7; D may be TRBD1 or TRBD2 (6 bases each). Germline assignment: CDR1 ENHRY and CDR2 SYGVKD. This CDR3 has 13 amino acids. With 9 bases removed from V and 1 base from J, the gap between germline ends came to 13 bases.

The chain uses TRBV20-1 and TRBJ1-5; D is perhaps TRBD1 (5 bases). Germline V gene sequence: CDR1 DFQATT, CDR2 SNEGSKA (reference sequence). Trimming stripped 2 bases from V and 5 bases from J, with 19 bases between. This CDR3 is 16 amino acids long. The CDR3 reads CSARNYRQTQDQPQHF. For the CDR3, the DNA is TGCAGTGCTAGAAATTACCGACAGACTCAAGATCAGCCCCAGCATTTT.

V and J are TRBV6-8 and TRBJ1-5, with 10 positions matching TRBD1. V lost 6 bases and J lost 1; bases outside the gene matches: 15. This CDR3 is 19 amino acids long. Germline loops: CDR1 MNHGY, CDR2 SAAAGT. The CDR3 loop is CASSPRPRGTGASNQPQHF. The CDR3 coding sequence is TGTGCCAGCAGCCCACGACCCCGTGGGACAGGGGCGAGCAATCAGCCCCAGCATTTT.

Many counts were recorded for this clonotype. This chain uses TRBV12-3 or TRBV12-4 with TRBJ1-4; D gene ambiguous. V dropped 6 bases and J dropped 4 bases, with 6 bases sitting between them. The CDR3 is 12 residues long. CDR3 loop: CASSNSNEKLFF. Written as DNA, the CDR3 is TGTGCCAGCAGCAACAGTAATGAAAAACTGTTTTTT.

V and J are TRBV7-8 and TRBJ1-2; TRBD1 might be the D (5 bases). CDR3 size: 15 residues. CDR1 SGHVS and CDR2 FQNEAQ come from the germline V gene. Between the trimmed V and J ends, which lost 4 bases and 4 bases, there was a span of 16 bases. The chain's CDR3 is CASSSPGGPGYGYTF. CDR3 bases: TGTGCCAGCAGCTCTCCCGGGGGTCCGGGCTATGGCTACACCTTC.

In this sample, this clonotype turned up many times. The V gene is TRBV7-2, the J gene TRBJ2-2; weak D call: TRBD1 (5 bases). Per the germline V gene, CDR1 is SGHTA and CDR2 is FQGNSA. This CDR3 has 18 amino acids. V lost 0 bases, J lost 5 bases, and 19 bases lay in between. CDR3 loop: CASSLAARVLETTGELFF. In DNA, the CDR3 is TGTGCCAGCAGCTTAGCGGCCAGGGTGCTTGAGACGACCGGGGAGCTGTTTTTT.

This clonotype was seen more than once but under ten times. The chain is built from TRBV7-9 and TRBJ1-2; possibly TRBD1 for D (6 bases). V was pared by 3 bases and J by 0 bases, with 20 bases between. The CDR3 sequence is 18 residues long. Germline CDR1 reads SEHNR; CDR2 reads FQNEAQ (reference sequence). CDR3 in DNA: TGTGCCAGCAGCTTTAAGGGACAAGGGTCTCGAGCTAACTATGGCTACACCTTC. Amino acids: CASSFKGQGSRANYGYTF.

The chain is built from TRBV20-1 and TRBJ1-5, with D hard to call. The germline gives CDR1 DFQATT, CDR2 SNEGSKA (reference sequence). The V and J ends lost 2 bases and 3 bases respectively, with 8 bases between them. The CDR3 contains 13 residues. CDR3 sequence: CSARPPVNQPQHF. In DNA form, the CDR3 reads TGCAGTGCTAGACCGCCGGTCAATCAGCCCCAGCATTTT.

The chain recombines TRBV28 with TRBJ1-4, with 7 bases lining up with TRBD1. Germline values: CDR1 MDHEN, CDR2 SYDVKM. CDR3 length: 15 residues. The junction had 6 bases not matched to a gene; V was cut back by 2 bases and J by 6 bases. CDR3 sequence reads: CASSLVKGADEKLFF. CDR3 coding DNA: TGTGCCAGCAGTTTAGTAAAGGGGGCGGATGAAAAACTGTTTTTT.

CDR3 nucleotide sequence: TGTGCCAGCAGCCCGCAGGGCGGGGGTACCGGGGAGCTGTTTTTT. Its translation is CASSPQGGGTGELFF. The J gene is TRBJ2-2, the V gene TRBV7-3; 7 bases align to TRBD2. Germline V CDR1 and CDR2: SGHTA, FQGTGA. This CDR3 has 15 residues. V trimming: 5 bases; J trimming: 5 bases; junction bases outside the gene matches: 8. The complete variable domain, with remaining parts taken from reference TRBV7-3 and TRBJ2-2, reads GAGVSQTPSNKVTEKGKYVELRCDPISGHTALYWYRQSLGQGPEFLIYFQGTGAADDSGLPNDRFFAVRPEGSVSTLKIQRTERGDSAVYLCASSPQGGGTGELFFGEGSRLTVL.

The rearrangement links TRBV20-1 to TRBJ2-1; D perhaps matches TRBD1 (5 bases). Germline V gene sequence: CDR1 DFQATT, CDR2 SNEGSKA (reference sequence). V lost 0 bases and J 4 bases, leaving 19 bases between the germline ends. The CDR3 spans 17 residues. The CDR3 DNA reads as TGCAGTGCTAGAGATCCACAAGACAGTCTGGGGTACAATGAGCAGTTCTTC. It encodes CSARDPQDSLGYNEQFF.

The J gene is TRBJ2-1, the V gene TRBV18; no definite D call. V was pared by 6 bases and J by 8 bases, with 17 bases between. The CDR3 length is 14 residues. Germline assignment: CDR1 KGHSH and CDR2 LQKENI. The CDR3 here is CASSLDPRADEQFF. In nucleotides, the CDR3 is TGTGCCAGCTCCCTGGACCCAAGGGCGGATGAGCAGTTCTTC. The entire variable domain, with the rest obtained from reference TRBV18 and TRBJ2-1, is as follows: NAGVMQNPRHLVRRRGQEARLRCSPMKGHSHVYWYRQLPEEGLKFMVYLQKENIIDESGMPKERFSAEFPKEGPSILRIQQVVRGDSAAYFCASSLDPRADEQFFGPGTRLTVL.

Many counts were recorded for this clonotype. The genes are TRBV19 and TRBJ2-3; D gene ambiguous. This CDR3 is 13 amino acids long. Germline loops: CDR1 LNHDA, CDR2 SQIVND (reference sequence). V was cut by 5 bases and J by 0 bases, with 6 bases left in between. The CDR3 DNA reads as TGTGCCAGTAGTGCTACGAGCACAGATACGCAGTATTTT. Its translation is CASSATSTDTQYF.

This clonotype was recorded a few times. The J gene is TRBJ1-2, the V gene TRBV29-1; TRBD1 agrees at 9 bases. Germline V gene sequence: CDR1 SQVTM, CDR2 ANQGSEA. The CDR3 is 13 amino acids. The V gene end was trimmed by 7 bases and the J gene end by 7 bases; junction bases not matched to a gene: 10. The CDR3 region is CSALPGTGFGYTF. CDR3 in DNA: TGCAGCGCTCTTCCCGGGACAGGGTTTGGCTACACCTTC.

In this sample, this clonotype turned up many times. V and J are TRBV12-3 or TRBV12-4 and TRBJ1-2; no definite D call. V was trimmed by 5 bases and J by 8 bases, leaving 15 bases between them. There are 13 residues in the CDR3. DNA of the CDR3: TGTGCCAGCAGTCCCCTGACGGTGGGGGGCTACACCTTC. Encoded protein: CASSPLTVGGYTF.

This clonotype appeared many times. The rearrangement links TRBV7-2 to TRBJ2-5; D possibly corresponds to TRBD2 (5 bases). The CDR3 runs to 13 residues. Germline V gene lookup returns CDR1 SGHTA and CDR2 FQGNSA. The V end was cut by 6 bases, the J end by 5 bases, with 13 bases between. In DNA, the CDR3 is TGTGCCAGCAGTCGACCCGGCGGGGAGACCCAGTACTTC. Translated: CASSRPGGETQYF.

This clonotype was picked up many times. DNA for the CDR3: TGTGCCAGCAGCTCCCGGACTAGCGGGAACACCGGGGAGCTGTTTTTT. Translation gives CASSSRTSGNTGELFF. The V and J genes are TRBV7-8 and TRBJ2-2; 10 nucleotides agree with TRBD2. Germline V CDR1 and CDR2: SGHVS, FQNEAQ. The CDR3 length is 16 residues. The junction had 3 bases not matched to a gene; V was cut back by 4 bases and J by 1 base.

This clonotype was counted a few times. This CDR3 is CASSSRLAGGPGNEQFF. The CDR3 nucleotides are TGTGCCAGCAGCTCAAGACTAGCGGGAGGGCCTGGTAATGAGCAGTTCTTC. The chain uses TRBV7-6 and TRBJ2-1; TRBD2 aligns across 14 bases. CDR3 size: 17 residues. The germline V gene has CDR1 SGHVS and CDR2 FNYEAQ. J was trimmed by 7 bases and V by 4 bases; bases with no gene match: 9. The complete variable domain, with remaining parts taken from reference TRBV7-6 and TRBJ2-1, reads GAGVSQSPRYKVTKRGQDVALRCDPISGHVSLYWYRQALGQGPEFLTYFNYEAQQDKSGLPNDRFSAERPEGSISTLTIQRTEQRDSAMYRCASSSRLAGGPGNEQFFGPGTRLTVL.